This T cell receptor beta chain was identified during a study of T-cell memory formation after mild COVID-19 (dated by TCRdb to the early 2020s). General notes on the study: TCR sequence clusters from the two donors were found to be largely donor specific. Longitudinal TCRalpha and TCRbeta repertoire sequencing tracked T-cell clones expanding and contracting after mild COVID-19 in a couple of donors. The cohort was made up of two young adult volunteers, one female and one male, who were previously healthy. Summary of the overall study and its limitations: The detection of some responding clones in pre-infection memory suggests that pre-existing cross-reactive memory T cells joined the SARS-CoV-2 response. Only a couple of mild cases were covered in the study, and larger cohorts including severe cases with pre-infection samples were considered necessary. Balanced CD4/CD8 phenotypes were observed for clones contracting from day 15 to 85, whereas a bias towards CD4+ was observed for a second wave of clones expanding from day 15 to 37. Contracting CD4+ clones turned up mainly in the CM and EM memory subsets, whereas EMRA was where CD8+ clones were enriched. Whether the second-wave clones peaking on day 37 were SARS-CoV-2 specific was not confirmed.

Sequencing took place on an Illumina NovaSeq 6000. TCRalpha and TCRbeta cDNA libraries were built by 5'RACE with constant-segment primers, adding sample barcodes and unique molecular identifiers. RNA was extracted from every sample with Trizol reagent. Amplification of the libraries took two PCR steps, and the second step added a second sample barcode plus Illumina TruSeq adapters. Libraries were sequenced on an Illumina NovaSeq with 2 x 150 bp paired-end reads. The published analysis was carried out like this. The reads were demultiplexed and collapsed into UMI-guided consensus sequences using migec v1.2.7. Using mixcr v2.1.11, UMI consensuses were aligned to TRA and TRB V and J templates and then assembled into clonotypes. Clonotypes were classified as expanded or contracted when called significant by both edgeR and NoisET, with noise models trained on biological replicates. For edgeR calls, a false discovery rate-adjusted p below 0.01 and a log2 fold-change threshold of 1 were applied. PCA with hierarchical clustering of max-normalized trajectories of the 1000 most abundant clonotypes was used as exploratory dynamics analysis. Separately sequenced CD4+ and CD8+ repertoires were used to assign the CD4 or CD8 phenotype of responding clones. Using fastp trimming at Q25 and MiXCR clonotype assembly, TCRdb reanalyzed the public sequencing data and kept in-frame beta chains. Duplicate CDR3 protein sequences are folded into a single record with the most common DNA and genes. TCRdb assigned the V and J calls; the authors' analysis was not used. The sample profile shows fewer than 450,000 distinct CDR3 sequences; 24% of them were found once. Of the sample, around 8.1% falls within the top ten clones.

Ficoll-Paque density gradient centrifugation was the method used to isolate PBMCs. As regards this clonotype: There is no known antigen for this receptor. No base qualities exist here, and no much larger clone lies one base off it.

The sequenced sample was PBMCs or a T cell subset sorted from them (not recorded which). This receptor was taken from an adult woman who had mild COVID-19 (a few samples of this study predate the infection). The sample titles of this study are shuffled in the database, so cell type and time point are left out; the donor was told from shared clones.

In nucleotide form, the sequence is TGTGCCAGCAGTTCGAGACAGACAAACATTCAGTACTTC. Its protein reads: CASSSRQTNIQYF. Recombination linked TRBV6-5 to TRBJ2-4; a tentative D call is TRBD1 (5 bases match). Trimming takes 4 bases from V and 6 bases from J, and the germline ends sit 10 bases apart. The germline V gene sets CDR1 to MNHEY and CDR2 to SVGAGI. Including the terminal cysteine and phenylalanine, the CDR3 comprises 13 residues. Only the CDR3 DNA is retained, 39 bases long and in frame from the first base.